Shown below are 27 T cell receptor beta chains from a single sample sequenced in a study of regulatory T cells. Findings of the study overall: Hydrophobic residues at CDR3 positions 6 and 7 were enriched in conventional CD4+ T cells of CD3G-deficient patients.

Their antigens remain unidentified. The primer mix had 52 TRBV and 13 TRBJ primers. The protocol was immunoSEQ multiplex PCR, while the TCRdb copy is restricted to in-frame clones and leaves out a portion. The repertoire holds some 23,000 clones, with more than 70% as singletons. Sequencing was performed on conventional CD4+ T cells sorted from blood. The receptors originated from a child between 5 and 17 years old with CD3G deficiency.

The chain carries TRBV28 and TRBJ2-5; a weak D match, TRBD2 (6 bases). V was pared by 4 bases and J by 0 bases, with 15 bases between. Per the germline V gene, CDR1 is MDHEN and CDR2 is SYDVKM. The CDR3 sequence is 16 residues long. CDR3 sequence (DNA): TGTGCCAGCAGTTCGGTGGGTAGCGGAAACCAAGAGACCCAGTACTTC. Residues: CASSSVGSGNQETQYF.

V and J are TRBV7-9 and TRBJ2-7, with a possible D match to TRBD1 (6 bases). The germline V gene encodes CDR1 SEHNR and CDR2 FQNEAQ (reference sequence). The CDR3 consists of 13 residues. Trimming left V 0 bases short and J 6 bases short, with 9 bases between. The CDR3 DNA follows: TGTGCCAGCAGCTTAGCGGGCAGGGGCGAGCAGTACTTC. It specifies CASSLAGRGEQYF.

V usage is TRBV5-1 and J usage is TRBJ1-2; D gene uncertain. The CDR3 is 13 residues long. The V gene lost 1 base and the J gene lost 8 bases, with 12 bases spanning the gap. Per the germline V gene, CDR1 is SGHRS and CDR2 is YFSETQ. In nucleotides, the CDR3 is TGCGCCAGCAGCTTGAATGCCGTCGAAGGCTACACCTTC. This sequence encodes CASSLNAVEGYTF.

This sequence joins TRBV10-3 and TRBJ2-7; 9 bases agree with TRBD1. CDR1 and CDR2 (germline): ENHRY, SYGVKD. The V segment lost 3 bases and the J segment 7 bases; nucleotides outside the gene matches: 10. CDR3 length: 15 residues. The CDR3 protein is CAISDLGQGSEEQYF. CDR3 nucleotides: TGTGCCATCAGTGACCTGGGACAGGGATCGGAGGAGCAGTACTTC.

V gene TRBV6-1 combines with J gene TRBJ1-1; tentative D call: TRBD1 (5 bases). Germline loops: CDR1 MNHNS, CDR2 SASEGT. The CDR3 loop spans 12 amino acids. V was shortened by 8 bases and J by 6 bases, with 13 bases between the two germline ends. The CDR3 bases are TGTGCCAGCTCGGCGGGACGCGCTGAAGCTTTCTTT. This encodes CASSAGRAEAFF.

The chain uses TRBV6-6 and TRBJ1-2; TRBD1 aligns across 7 bases. The J segment lost 3 bases and the V segment lost 4 bases, leaving 5 bases of the junction unmatched. CDR3 size: 14 residues. Per the germline V gene, CDR1 is MNHNY and CDR2 is SVGAGI (reference sequence). CDR3 protein: CASSSPGTDYGYTF. The CDR3 DNA reads as TGTGCCAGCAGTTCTCCCGGGACAGACTATGGCTACACCTTC.

The chain carries TRBV5-1 and TRBJ2-1; 14 bases match TRBD2. In germline, CDR1 is SGHRS, CDR2 YFSETQ. V dropped 0 bases and J dropped 7; count of bases not matched to a gene: 0. The CDR3 runs 15 residues. The CDR3 DNA is TGCGCCAGCAGCTTGGGACTAGCGGGAGGGAATGAGCAGTTCTTC. It yields the protein CASSLGLAGGNEQFF. The variable domain in full, completed from reference TRBV5-1 and TRBJ2-1, reads KAGVTQTPRYLIKTRGQQVTLSCSPISGHRSVSWYQQTPGQGLQFLFEYFSETQRNKGNFPGRFSGRQFSNSRSEMNVSTLELGDSALYLCASSLGLAGGNEQFFGPGTRLTVL.

The chain carries TRBV5-1 and TRBJ2-4, with 8 bases identical to TRBD2. Germline CDR1 SGHRS, CDR2 YFSETQ. There are 15 residues in the CDR3. Germline trimming cut 4 bases from V and 5 bases from J; bases unmatched to any gene: 8. The CDR3 DNA reads as TGCGCCAGCAGCGCCGGACTAGCCCCTCAAAACATTCAGTACTTC. This translates into CASSAGLAPQNIQYF. Variable domain in full (rest from reference TRBV5-1 and TRBJ2-4): KAGVTQTPRYLIKTRGQQVTLSCSPISGHRSVSWYQQTPGQGLQFLFEYFSETQRNKGNFPGRFSGRQFSNSRSEMNVSTLELGDSALYLCASSAGLAPQNIQYFGAGTRLSVL.

The rearrangement links TRBV5-1 to TRBJ1-1; no clear D gene. Germline V gene lookup returns CDR1 SGHRS and CDR2 YFSETQ. This CDR3 is 15 amino acids long. Trimming stripped 2 bases from V and 1 base from J, with 12 bases between. DNA of the CDR3: TGCGCCAGCAGCTTTGACGGGCGGGGGAACACTGAAGCTTTCTTT. This sequence encodes CASSFDGRGNTEAFF.

This chain joins TRBV28 and TRBJ1-5; no firm D call. In germline, CDR1 is MDHEN, CDR2 SYDVKM. This CDR3 comprises 13 residues. Trimming removed 10 bases from V and 2 bases from J, with 12 bases in between. As DNA, the CDR3 is TGTGCCACCGCCCGGAGGGGCAATCAGCCCCAGCATTTT. Encoded protein: CATARRGNQPQHF.

The chain has TRBV7-2 and TRBJ2-1; 11 bases line up with TRBD2. The CDR3 is 15 amino acids. CDR1 is SGHTA and CDR2 is FQGNSA in the germline V gene. The junction had 5 bases not matched to a gene; V was cut back by 1 base and J by 9 bases. CDR3 region: CASSLDSGRAVEQFF. The CDR3 DNA follows: TGTGCCAGCAGCTTAGATAGCGGGAGGGCCGTTGAGCAGTTCTTC.

This clone was counted a single time. The chain links TRBV28 to TRBJ2-7, with 9 bases that match TRBD2. V lost 5 bases, J lost 3 bases, and 8 bases stayed unmatched. Germline V lookup: CDR1 MDHEN, CDR2 SYDVKM. The CDR3 covers 15 residues. CDR3 amino acids: CASSNRGAGGYEQYF. The CDR3 nucleotides read TGTGCCAGCAGTAATAGGGGAGCGGGAGGCTACGAGCAGTACTTC.

This chain links TRBV28 with TRBJ2-1, with 7 bases aligning to TRBD2. The CDR3 has 16 amino acids. Germline-derived CDR1 and CDR2 are MDHEN and SYDVKM. J lost 4 bases, V lost 4 bases, and 10 bases had no gene match. CDR3 nucleotide sequence: TGTGCCAGCAGTTCCGCCGGGGAGGGGCGTTACAATGAGCAGTTCTTC. Its translation is CASSSAGEGRYNEQFF.

The chain uses TRBV19 and TRBJ2-2, with D unresolved. V lost 6 bases and J 5 bases, leaving 13 bases between the germline ends. Germline V CDR1 and CDR2: LNHDA, SQIVND (reference sequence). The CDR3 covers 14 residues. CDR3 coding DNA: TGTGCCAGTAGCCCCGGGTACTTAACCGGGGAGCTGTTTTTT. Protein product: CASSPGYLTGELFF.

V and J are TRBV5-1 and TRBJ2-3; 9 nucleotides match TRBD2. J lost 6 bases, V lost 1 base, and 3 bases had no gene match. The CDR3 runs 14 residues. Per the germline V gene, CDR1 is SGHRS and CDR2 is YFSETQ. The CDR3 loop reads CASSLRLAGDTQYF. The CDR3, as DNA: TGCGCCAGCAGCTTGAGGCTAGCGGGGGATACGCAGTATTTT.

This rearrangement joins TRBV5-1 to TRBJ2-7; D is possibly TRBD1 or TRBD2 (5 bases each). The V gene's germline CDR1 is SGHRS and CDR2 YFSETQ. The CDR3 consists of 14 residues. Trimming took 2 bases from V and 6 from J, leaving 15 bases between them. The CDR3 loop reads CASSFGPYGGEQYF. The CDR3 DNA sequence: TGCGCCAGCAGCTTCGGACCCTATGGGGGCGAGCAGTACTTC.

The genes are TRBV5-1 and TRBJ2-7, with 7 bases fitting TRBD1. V trimming: 4 bases; J trimming: 1 base; junction bases outside the gene matches: 2. The CDR3 loop spans 13 amino acids. Germline lookup yields CDR1 SGHRS and CDR2 YFSETQ. CDR3 protein: CASSEQGSYEQYF. CDR3 DNA: TGCGCCAGCAGCGAACAGGGGTCCTACGAGCAGTACTTC. Full variable domain (outside the CDR3, taken from reference TRBV5-1 and TRBJ2-7): KAGVTQTPRYLIKTRGQQVTLSCSPISGHRSVSWYQQTPGQGLQFLFEYFSETQRNKGNFPGRFSGRQFSNSRSEMNVSTLELGDSALYLCASSEQGSYEQYFGPGTRLTVT.

This sequence joins TRBV5-1 and TRBJ2-2; the match to TRBD2 covers 14 bases. V shed 2 bases, J shed 6 bases, and the junction held 12 bases outside the gene matches. The CDR3 extends over 19 amino acids. Germline lookup yields CDR1 SGHRS and CDR2 YFSETQ. CDR3 nucleotides: TGCGCCAGCAGCTTCTTCCCCGGGACTAGCGGGAGTACTGCCGGGGAGCTGTTTTTT. It is translated as CASSFFPGTSGSTAGELFF.

The genes are TRBV6-1 and TRBJ2-6, with TRBD1 matching over 9 bases. Germline V CDR1 and CDR2: MNHNS, SASEGT. The CDR3 is made up of 15 amino acids. V shed 6 bases and J 2 bases; nucleotides not matched to a gene: 2. CDR3 residues: CASRRQGAGANVLTF. In nucleotides, the CDR3 is TGTGCCAGCAGGAGACAGGGGGCTGGGGCCAACGTCCTGACTTTC.

The rearrangement uses TRBV5-1 and TRBJ2-3; 13 positions match TRBD2. This CDR3 spans 19 amino acids. The germline gives CDR1 SGHRS, CDR2 YFSETQ. With V trimmed by 0 bases and J by 2 bases, 9 bases remained unmatched. CDR3 protein: CASSLGTSGRDPHTDTQYF. CDR3 coding DNA: TGCGCCAGCAGCTTGGGGACTAGCGGGAGAGACCCACACACAGATACGCAGTATTTT.

The rearrangement links TRBV28 to TRBJ2-3, with D tentatively TRBD1 or TRBD2 (5 bases each). From germline, CDR1 is MDHEN and CDR2 SYDVKM. V dropped 3 bases and J dropped 4 bases, with 17 bases sitting between them. The CDR3 sequence is 16 residues long. The DNA for the CDR3 is TGTGCCAGCAGTTTTGGTGGGACCGGTTGGGCAGATACGCAGTATTTT. Protein sequence: CASSFGGTGWADTQYF.

The rearrangement joins TRBV7-9 to TRBJ2-5, with TRBD1 matching over 7 bases. The CDR3 is made up of 16 amino acids. J was trimmed by 0 bases and V by 4 bases; bases with no gene match: 8. Germline-derived CDR1 and CDR2 are SEHNR and FQNEAQ (reference sequence). CDR3 sequence: CASSSGQSIYQETQYF. DNA of the CDR3: TGTGCCAGCAGCTCGGGACAGTCCATTTACCAAGAGACCCAGTACTTC.

The chain has TRBV28 and TRBJ1-5; 7 bases are shared with TRBD1. V lost 5 bases to trimming and J lost 6 bases; unmatched junction nucleotides: 10. Looked up from germline, CDR1 is MDHEN and CDR2 is SYDVKM. The CDR3 loop spans 15 amino acids. CDR3 residues: CASSPTGARSQPQHF. The CDR3 DNA follows: TGTGCCAGCAGTCCCACAGGGGCTCGGAGTCAGCCCCAGCATTTT.

This rearrangement joins TRBV6-1 to TRBJ1-2; D remains ambiguous. This CDR3 region has 16 residues. V lost 2 bases to trimming and J lost 2 bases, with 15 bases between them. Germline V CDR1 and CDR2: MNHNS, SASEGT. CDR3 DNA sequence: TGTGCCAGCAGTGAAAACCCTTTTTTAGGGAACTATGGCTACACCTTC. This translates into CASSENPFLGNYGYTF.

The V gene is TRBV5-1, the J gene TRBJ1-5, with a tentative D call TRBD1 (5 bases). Trimming left V 4 bases short and J 7 bases short, with 18 bases between. This CDR3 comprises 15 residues. CDR1 is SGHRS and CDR2 is YFSETQ in the germline V gene. The CDR3 DNA follows: TGCGCCAGCAGCCTTGGAACAGGAGTGACGCAGCCCCAGCATTTT. It yields the protein CASSLGTGVTQPQHF.

This clone was counted once. This rearrangement joins TRBV28 to TRBJ2-7; D is unresolved. V was cut by 3 bases and J by 0 bases, with 9 bases left in between. CDR1 is MDHEN, CDR2 SYDVKM, per germline. The CDR3 consists of 14 residues. CDR3 amino acids: CASSLSFNSYEQYF. The CDR3 region has the DNA TGTGCCAGCAGTTTGTCTTTCAACTCCTACGAGCAGTACTTC.

This clone was seen once. The J gene is TRBJ2-7, the V gene TRBV28; the D gene could be TRBD1 or TRBD2 (5 bases each). The CDR3 totals 15 residues. The V end was cut by 8 bases, the J end by 2 bases, with 19 bases between. Germline CDR1 reads MDHEN; CDR2 reads SYDVKM. CDR3 nucleotides: TGTGCCAGCGCCCCCCGGGGCAGTCATACCTACGAGCAGTACTTC. Encoded protein: CASAPRGSHTYEQYF.